A single sample gave rise to the 31 T cell receptor beta chains below, sequenced in a study of T cells after posttransplantation cyclophosphamide. Profiled with immunoSEQ multiplex PCR; TCRdb holds only in-frame clones, not every one. The sample has tens of thousands of clones; 90% to 95% are singletons. Sequencing was performed on PBMCs. The receptors stem from a woman younger than 45 in good health and a related stem cell transplant donor.

V is TRBV4-3 and J is TRBJ2-6; no reliable D call. The CDR3 covers 15 residues. Germline CDR1 is LGHNA and CDR2 is YSLEER. The ends were cut back, 4 bases at V and 1 base at J, with 8 bases in the middle. The CDR3 DNA reads as TGCGCCAGCAGCCTAGCCGTATCTGGGGCCAACGTCCTGACTTTC. Translation gives CASSLAVSGANVLTF.

V usage is TRBV5-8 and J usage is TRBJ2-7; a possible D gene is TRBD2 (5 bases). Germline V lookup: CDR1 SGHTS, CDR2 YDEGEE. The CDR3 is 15 residues long. Trimming cost V 1 base and J 0 bases, with 11 bases left between them. The CDR3, as DNA: TGTGCCAGCAGCTTGCCAGAGGGATACTCCTACGAGCAGTACTTC. Residues: CASSLPEGYSYEQYF. Filled out from reference TRBV5-8 and TRBJ2-7, the complete variable domain reads EAGVTQSPTHLIKTRGQQATLRCSPISGHTSVYWYQQALGLGLQFLLWYDEGEERNRGNFPPRFSGRQFPNYSSELNVNALELEDSALYLCASSLPEGYSYEQYFGPGTRLTVT.

This clone appeared a single time. In the same sample, other DNA sequences code for this CDR3. The chain is built from TRBV7-9 and TRBJ1-1; 9 bases line up with TRBD1. The CDR3 runs to 15 residues. Germline V gene data show CDR1 as SEHNR and CDR2 as FQNEAQ (reference sequence). With V trimmed by 4 bases and J by 6 bases, 9 bases remained unmatched. The CDR3 loop reads CASSSAGTGSAEAFF. CDR3 nucleotide sequence: TGTGCCAGCAGCTCGGCCGGGACAGGGAGCGCTGAAGCTTTCTTT. The full variable domain, with the rest looked up from reference TRBV7-9 and TRBJ1-1, is DTGVSQNPRHKITKRGQNVTFRCDPISEHNRLYWYRQTLGQGPEFLTYFQNEAQLEKSRLLSDRFSAERPKGSFSTLEIQRTEQGDSAMYLCASSSAGTGSAEAFFGQGTRLTVV.

V and J are TRBV10-3 and TRBJ2-7; D remains unclear. Per germline, CDR1 ENHRY and CDR2 SYGVKD. The V end was cut by 10 bases, the J end by 0 bases, with 13 bases between. The CDR3 contains 13 residues. The CDR3 region is CANSLRPSYEQYF. The CDR3 nucleotides read TGTGCCAACTCGCTCCGTCCCTCCTACGAGCAGTACTTC.

This chain uses TRBV21-1 with TRBJ1-2; TRBD1, the table's D call, was not compared with the DNA. TRBV21-1 is an annotated pseudogene. The CDR3 covers 16 residues. For the CDR3, the DNA is TGTGCCAGCAGCAATGGGACAGGGATTAAGAGATATGGCTACACCTTC. Its protein product is CASSNGTGIKRYGYTF.

CDR3 DNA: TGTGCCAGCAGTTTAAGACAGGGGGTTGCAGAGACCCAGTACTTC. Translation gives CASSLRQGVAETQYF. This sequence joins TRBV2 and TRBJ2-5; 9 bases agree with TRBD1. The CDR3 totals 15 residues. V was clipped by 5 bases and J by 4 bases; unmatched bases: 8. The germline gives CDR1 SNHLY, CDR2 FYNNEI.

The chain recombines TRBV19 with TRBJ1-3; perhaps TRBD1 as D (6 bases). Germline V gives CDR1 LNHDA, CDR2 SQIVND (reference sequence). This CDR3 contains 15 residues. The V gene lost 3 bases and the J gene lost 0 bases, with 9 bases spanning the gap. CDR3 sequence reads: CASSIVQGSGNTIYF. The CDR3 DNA reads as TGTGCCAGTAGTATCGTACAGGGCTCTGGAAACACCATATATTTT.

The J gene is TRBJ1-4, the V gene TRBV4-2, with 9 nucleotides matching TRBD1. The V segment lost 4 bases and the J segment 8 bases; nucleotides outside the gene matches: 5. The CDR3 consists of 14 residues. Germline values: CDR1 LGHNA, CDR2 YNFKEQ. The CDR3 here is CASSLGTGTEKLFF. Here the CDR3 DNA reads TGTGCCAGCAGCCTCGGGACAGGGACGGAAAAACTGTTTTTT.

V gene TRBV5-4 combines with J gene TRBJ2-2; tentatively, D is TRBD2 (5 bases). Germline V gene sequence: CDR1 SGHNT, CDR2 YYREEE (reference sequence). Trimming took off 3 bases at V and 8 bases at J, with 8 bases between the two ends. The CDR3 has 12 amino acids. DNA of the CDR3: TGTGCCAGCAGCTCGGACTGGGGGGAGCTGTTTTTT. This codes for CASSSDWGELFF.

J is TRBJ1-1 and V is TRBV15; possible D gene TRBD1, 6 bases. The V gene lost 2 bases and the J gene lost 11 bases, with 12 bases spanning the gap. CDR3 length equals 12 residues. Germline V gives CDR1 LNHNV, CDR2 YYDKDF (reference sequence). The CDR3 DNA reads TGTGCCACCAGCAGATCCTTAGGGGGGGCTTTCTTT. Amino acids: CATSRSLGGAFF.

The chain employs TRBV27 and TRBJ1-1; D not resolved. The germline V gene encodes CDR1 MNHEY and CDR2 SMNVEV (reference sequence). V was cut by 3 bases and J by 4 bases, with 9 bases left in between. The length of the CDR3 is 13 residues. CDR3 in DNA: TGTGCCAGCAGTTTTAAGAGGAGCACTGAAGCTTTCTTT. Translating it yields CASSFKRSTEAFF.

This clone appeared once. The CDR3 region is CASRGGTSRGGEQYF. For the CDR3, the DNA is TGTGCCAGCAGGGGAGGGACTAGTCGGGGAGGCGAGCAGTACTTC. The chain joins TRBV2 to TRBJ2-7; TRBD2 matches at 8 bases. J was trimmed by 6 bases and V by 6 bases; bases with no gene match: 13. The CDR3 length is 15 residues. Germline CDR1 SNHLY, CDR2 FYNNEI.

The chain has TRBV7-3 and TRBJ1-1, with 9 bases aligning to TRBD1. V lost 6 bases to trimming and J lost 4 bases; unmatched junction nucleotides: 3. The germline V gene has CDR1 SGHTA and CDR2 FQGTGA. The CDR3 consists of 13 residues. The CDR3 sequence: CASSTGQGTEAFF. In nucleotides, the CDR3 is TGTGCCAGCAGTACGGGACAGGGCACTGAAGCTTTCTTT.

J is TRBJ2-7 and V is TRBV5-4, with 10 bases aligning to TRBD1. CDR3 size: 14 residues. V shed 4 bases and J 7 bases; nucleotides not matched to a gene: 8. CDR1 is SGHNT, CDR2 YYREEE, per germline (reference sequence). The CDR3 spells CASSTRQGALEQYF. The CDR3 DNA sequence: TGTGCCAGCAGCACTAGACAGGGGGCGCTTGAGCAGTACTTC.

The chain employs TRBV5-1 and TRBJ1-1; 7 bases fit TRBD1. This CDR3 has 14 residues. Unmatched junction bases numbered 6, after V lost 4 bases and J lost 3 bases. The germline V gene encodes CDR1 SGHRS and CDR2 YFSETQ. Here the CDR3 reads CASSKGQTYTEAFF. The CDR3 nucleotides read TGCGCCAGCAGCAAGGGACAGACGTACACTGAAGCTTTCTTT.

This chain uses TRBV15 with TRBJ1-5; D uncertain. Germline V lookup: CDR1 LNHNV, CDR2 YYDKDF (reference sequence). Trimming took 3 bases from V and 4 from J, leaving 10 bases between them. There are 14 residues in the CDR3. As DNA, the CDR3 is TGTGCCACCAGCAGGGAAGGTTGGAATCAGCCCCAGCATTTT. Translation: CATSREGWNQPQHF.

The gene calls are TRBV18 and TRBJ1-1, with TRBD1 matching over 7 bases. CDR3 length equals 15 residues. With 0 bases clipped from V and 4 bases from J, the junction kept 5 bases outside the gene matches. CDR1 is KGHSH and CDR2 is LQKENI in the germline V gene. CDR3 coding DNA: TGTGCCAGCTCACCACCGCTCCAGGGGGGCACTGAAGCTTTCTTT. It encodes CASSPPLQGGTEAFF.

V gene TRBV6-4 combines with J gene TRBJ2-3; TRBD2 matches 12 bases. CDR1 MRHNA and CDR2 SNTAGT come from the germline V gene. The V gene end was trimmed by 4 bases and the J gene end by 2 bases; junction bases not matched to a gene: 1. The CDR3 is 15 residues long. As DNA, the CDR3 is TGTGCCAGCAGTGCTAGCGGGGGGGCCACAGATACGCAGTATTTT. Translating gives CASSASGGATDTQYF.

The chain recombines TRBV6-6 with TRBJ2-3, with TRBD2 as a possible D gene (5 bases). Germline lookup yields CDR1 MNHNY and CDR2 SVGAGI (reference sequence). V was pared by 2 bases and J by 1 base, with 10 bases between. The CDR3 sequence is 15 residues long. The CDR3 bases are TGTGCCAGCAGTTACCGTAGCGCGGGCACAGATACGCAGTATTTT. Its translation: CASSYRSAGTDTQYF.

This sequence joins TRBV10-1 and TRBJ2-2; D could derive from TRBD1 or TRBD2 (5 bases each). The CDR3 sequence is 16 residues long. With 8 bases removed from V and 4 bases from J, the gap between germline ends came to 20 bases. Germline V gene data show CDR1 as WNHNN and CDR2 as SYGVQD (reference sequence). As DNA, the CDR3 is TGCGCCAGCCCGATGGGACCGAGGCGTTGCACCGGGGAGCTGTTTTTT. Translation gives CASPMGPRRCTGELFF.

The chain has TRBV5-1 and TRBJ2-5; TRBD2 agrees at 7 bases. The length of the CDR3 is 14 residues. V was clipped by 6 bases and J by 3 bases; unmatched bases: 8. Germline-derived CDR1 and CDR2 are SGHRS and YFSETQ. The CDR3 here is CASTLWGGEETQYF. DNA of the CDR3: TGCGCCAGCACCCTTTGGGGGGGGGAAGAGACCCAGTACTTC.

V gene TRBV5-4 combines with J gene TRBJ2-6; unclear D gene. The CDR3 spans 15 residues. Trimming removed 4 bases at V and 2 bases at J, with 10 bases between. Looked up from germline, CDR1 is SGHNT and CDR2 is YYREEE (reference sequence). The CDR3: CASSTARTGANVLTF. The CDR3 DNA sequence: TGTGCCAGCAGCACCGCAAGGACTGGGGCCAACGTCCTGACTTTC.

The V gene is TRBV5-1, the J gene TRBJ1-3, with TRBD1 matching 9 bases. Germline loops: CDR1 SGHRS, CDR2 YFSETQ. CDR3 length: 15 residues. The junction had 6 bases not matched to a gene; V was cut back by 4 bases and J by 4 bases. The CDR3: CASSDRTGEGNTIYF. In nucleotides, the CDR3 is TGCGCCAGCAGCGACAGGACAGGGGAAGGAAACACCATATATTTT.

The chain is built from TRBV11-2 and TRBJ2-3; no definite D call. This CDR3 is 15 amino acids long. The V gene's germline CDR1 is SGHAT and CDR2 FQNNGV. V shed 2 bases and J shed 2 bases, with 11 bases lying between them. The CDR3 reads CASSLRAGDTDTQYF. The CDR3 nucleotides are TGTGCCAGCAGCTTAAGGGCTGGGGACACAGATACGCAGTATTTT.

The V call is TRBV5-1, the J call TRBJ2-5; D gene uncertain. Germline V gene sequence: CDR1 SGHRS, CDR2 YFSETQ. V lost 0 bases, J lost 1 base, and 19 bases lay in between. The CDR3 extends over 18 amino acids. Written as DNA, the CDR3 is TGCGCCAGCAGCTTGGGAGCCAGAACTATAAGGGCCCAAGAGACCCAGTACTTC. It encodes CASSLGARTIRAQETQYF.

This clone has a handful of counts. The rearrangement joins TRBV15 to TRBJ1-2; a possible D gene is TRBD1 (5 bases). V dropped 0 bases and J dropped 8 bases, with 13 bases sitting between them. CDR1 LNHNV and CDR2 YYDKDF come from the germline V gene (reference sequence). CDR3 size: 14 residues. CDR3 coding DNA: TGTGCCACCAGCAGAGATGGGGGGAGGCAGGGCTACACCTTC. Translated, it gives CATSRDGGRQGYTF.

The DNA of the CDR3 is TGTGCCAGCAGCTTACGGGGGCGTGACACAGATACGCAGTATTTT. This translates into CASSLRGRDTDTQYF. The chain combines TRBV7-7 with TRBJ2-3; either TRBD1 or TRBD2 may supply D (6 bases each). Per the germline V gene, CDR1 is SSHAT and CDR2 is FNYEAQ (reference sequence). V shed 2 bases and J shed 2 bases, with 11 bases lying between them. The CDR3 is 15 amino acids.

The rearrangement joins TRBV4-3 to TRBJ2-3; 9 nucleotides agree with TRBD2. Germline V gives CDR1 LGHNA, CDR2 YSLEER. V was clipped by 1 base and J by 4 bases; unmatched bases: 3. The CDR3 extends over 15 amino acids. The CDR3 reads CASSQAASGADTQYF. The CDR3 nucleotides read TGCGCCAGCAGCCAAGCCGCTAGCGGGGCAGATACGCAGTATTTT.

The rearrangement joins TRBV5-1 to TRBJ2-5; 8 positions match TRBD2. CDR3 length: 15 residues. The germline V gene encodes CDR1 SGHRS and CDR2 YFSETQ. The trim removed 4 bases at V and 2 bases at J, leaving 7 bases unmatched. The CDR3 DNA is TGCGCCAGCAGCATTCTAAGCGGGGGACAAGAGACCCAGTACTTC. Its translation is CASSILSGGQETQYF. The entire variable domain, with the rest obtained from reference TRBV5-1 and TRBJ2-5, is as follows: KAGVTQTPRYLIKTRGQQVTLSCSPISGHRSVSWYQQTPGQGLQFLFEYFSETQRNKGNFPGRFSGRQFSNSRSEMNVSTLELGDSALYLCASSILSGGQETQYFGPGTRLLVL.

The CDR3 nucleotides are TGTGCCAGCAGCTTACGGCTGGTAAGTGAGCAGTTCTTC. Translation gives CASSLRLVSEQFF. V and J are TRBV7-2 and TRBJ2-1, with D unclear. Trimming pared 2 bases from V and 9 bases from J, leaving 11 bases between. Germline V gene data show CDR1 as SGHTA and CDR2 as FQGNSA. CDR3 length: 13 residues.

This CDR3 is CAWRETRRANDYGYTF. The DNA of the CDR3 is TGTGCCTGGCGGGAAACCCGTAGGGCAAACGACTATGGCTACACCTTC. This chain links TRBV30 with TRBJ1-2; D uncertain. There are 16 residues in the CDR3. The germline gives CDR1 GTSNPN, CDR2 SVGIG (reference sequence). V was clipped by 5 bases and J by 3 bases, with 22 bases between them.